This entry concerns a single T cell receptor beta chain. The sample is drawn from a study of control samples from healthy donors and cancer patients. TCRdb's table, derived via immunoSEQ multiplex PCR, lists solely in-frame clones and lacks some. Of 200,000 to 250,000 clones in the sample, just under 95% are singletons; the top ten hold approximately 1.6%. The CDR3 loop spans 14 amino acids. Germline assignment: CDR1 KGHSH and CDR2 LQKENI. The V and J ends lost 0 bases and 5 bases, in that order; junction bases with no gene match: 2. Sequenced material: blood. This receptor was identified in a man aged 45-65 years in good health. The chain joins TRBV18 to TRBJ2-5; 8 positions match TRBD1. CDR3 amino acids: CASSPPTGVETQYF. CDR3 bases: TGTGCCAGCTCACCACCGACAGGGGTGGAGACCCAGTACTTC.